A selection of T cell receptor beta chains follows, all from one sample in a study of T cells in Graves' hyperthyroidism and ophthalmopathy. TCRdb reprocessed the multiplex PCR reads via MiXCR and lists one record per CDR3 protein. The table records about 250,000 distinct CDR3 sequences, 22% of them present only once. Sequenced material: blood. Receptors were obtained from a man aged 30 to 39 with Graves' ophthalmopathy. CDR3s include the opening cysteine and the closing phenylalanine or tryptophan. D genes are given only for firm matches. Clone size, where shown, is once, few, many, or a class for clones that have expanded.

V gene: TRBV6-1
CDR3 length: 14
J gene: TRBJ2-7
clone size: few
D gene: .
CDR3 DNA: TGTGCCAGCAGTGAAGTAGACGGCTACTACGAGCAGTACTTC
CDR3 protein: CASSEVDGYYEQYF

V gene: TRBV3-1
CDR3 length: 18
J gene: TRBJ2-2
clone size: many
D gene: .
CDR3 DNA: TGTGCCAGCAGCCAAGATGTCACAGGGAGGCGGGGGACCGGGGAGCTGTTTTTT
CDR3 protein: CASSQDVTGRRGTGELFF

V gene: TRBV4-1
CDR3 length: 15
J gene: TRBJ1-5
clone size: once
D gene: TRBD1
CDR3 DNA: TGCGCCAGCAGCCAGGGACAGGGGGCGAATCAGCCCCAGCATTTT
CDR3 protein: CASSQGQGANQPQHF

V gene: TRBV6-1
CDR3 length: 20
J gene: TRBJ2-1
clone size: many
D gene: .
CDR3 DNA: TGTGCCAGCAGTGGCGATGAGGGGGAGGGGCGGGCGTACTCCTACAATGAGCAGTTCTTC
CDR3 protein: CASSGDEGEGRAYSYNEQFF

V gene: TRBV7-9
CDR3 length: 16
J gene: TRBJ2-1
clone size: many
D gene: TRBD2
CDR3 DNA: TGTGCCAGCACTCTTCCTAGCGGGAGTAGCGACAATGAGCAGTTCTTC
CDR3 protein: CASTLPSGSSDNEQFF

V gene: TRBV5-6
CDR3 length: 16
J gene: TRBJ2-3
clone size: few
D gene: TRBD2
CDR3 DNA: TGTGCCAGCAGCATCCGGACTAGCGGGAGAAGTTATACGCAGTATTTT
CDR3 protein: CASSIRTSGRSYTQYF

V gene: TRBV27
CDR3 length: 15
J gene: TRBJ1-1
clone size: many
D gene: .
CDR3 DNA: TGTGCCAGCACTCCTCGATGGGACGGGTCCACTGAAGCTTTCTTT
CDR3 protein: CASTPRWDGSTEAFF

V gene: TRBV20-1
CDR3 length: 16
J gene: TRBJ1-4
clone size: .
D gene: TRBD1
CDR3 DNA: TGCAGTGCTAGAGATTACCGGGACAGACTAAATGAAAAACTGTTTTTT
CDR3 protein: CSARDYRDRLNEKLFF

V gene: TRBV11-3
CDR3 length: 15
J gene: TRBJ2-7
clone size: .
D gene: .
CDR3 DNA: TGTGCCAGCAGCTTAGGTGGCCAGGCGGTCTACGAGCAGTACTTC
CDR3 protein: CASSLGGQAVYEQYF

V gene: TRBV2
CDR3 length: 15
J gene: TRBJ2-6
clone size: many
D gene: TRBD1
CDR3 DNA: TGTGCCAGCAAGACAGGGGGCTCTGGGGCCAACGTCCTGACTTTC
CDR3 protein: CASKTGGSGANVLTF

V gene: TRBV3-1
CDR3 length: 16
J gene: TRBJ1-2
clone size: many
D gene: .
CDR3 DNA: TGTGCCAGCAGCCAAGAATTGAGGGGCCGTTCACATGGCTACACCTTC
CDR3 protein: CASSQELRGRSHGYTF

V gene: TRBV2
CDR3 length: 14
J gene: TRBJ2-2
clone size: .
D gene: TRBD1
CDR3 DNA: TGTGCCAGCAGTACCGGGACAGGTACCGGGGAGCTGTTTTTT
CDR3 protein: CASSTGTGTGELFF

V gene: TRBV5-1
CDR3 length: 13
J gene: TRBJ2-1
clone size: many
D gene: .
CDR3 DNA: TGCGCCAGCACCTCATCGGGAAACAATGAGCAGTTCTTC
CDR3 protein: CASTSSGNNEQFF

V gene: TRBV7-9
CDR3 length: 14
J gene: TRBJ2-5
clone size: few
D gene: TRBD1
CDR3 DNA: TGTGCCAGCAGCGGACAGGGGGCGCTGGGGACCCAGTACTTC
CDR3 protein: CASSGQGALGTQYF

V gene: TRBV10-3
CDR3 length: 13
J gene: TRBJ2-3
clone size: .
D gene: .
CDR3 DNA: TGTGCCATCAGCAGGGGGGATGGAGATACGCAGTATTTT
CDR3 protein: CAISRGDGDTQYF

V gene: TRBV14
CDR3 length: 13
J gene: TRBJ1-5
clone size: few
D gene: .
CDR3 DNA: TGTGCCAGCAGCCAATCCTCCGGACAGCCCCAGCATTTT
CDR3 protein: CASSQSSGQPQHF

V gene: TRBV7-3
CDR3 length: 17
J gene: TRBJ2-2
clone size: .
D gene: TRBD2
CDR3 DNA: TGTGCCAGCAGCCCCGGACTAGCGGGATCCCACCTCGGGGAGCTGTTTTTT
CDR3 protein: CASSPGLAGSHLGELFF

V gene: TRBV5-6
CDR3 length: 15
J gene: TRBJ1-2
clone size: .
D gene: .
CDR3 DNA: TGTGCCAGCAGCTTGGAGCCAGTCCCCAACTATGGCTACACCTTC
CDR3 protein: CASSLEPVPNYGYTF

V gene: TRBV6-5
CDR3 length: 12
J gene: TRBJ1-6
clone size: many
D gene: .
CDR3 DNA: TGTGCCAGCAGTTACGGGACCGGACCCCTCCACTTT
CDR3 protein: CASSYGTGPLHF

V gene: TRBV28
CDR3 length: 18
J gene: TRBJ2-1
clone size: few
D gene: .
CDR3 DNA: TGTGCCAGCAGTGCCCGGTACCCCAGACAGAGCTCCTACAATGAGCAGTTCTTC
CDR3 protein: CASSARYPRQSSYNEQFF

V gene: TRBV30
CDR3 length: 13
J gene: TRBJ2-1
clone size: .
D gene: .
CDR3 DNA: TGTGCCTGGATTTTTCCGAGGTTTTCTGAGCAGTTCTTC
CDR3 protein: CAWIFPRFSEQFF

V gene: TRBV4-2
CDR3 length: 15
J gene: TRBJ1-1
clone size: .
D gene: .
CDR3 DNA: TGTGCCAGCAGCCAAGATTGGCAGGGAACCACTGAAGCTTTCTTT
CDR3 protein: CASSQDWQGTTEAFF

V gene: TRBV5-6
CDR3 length: 18
J gene: TRBJ2-2
clone size: once
D gene: TRBD1
CDR3 DNA: TGTGCCAGCAGCTTATTGCTACAGGGGGCGGGGAACACCGGGGAGCTGTTTTTT
CDR3 protein: CASSLLLQGAGNTGELFF

V gene: TRBV20-1
CDR3 length: 15
J gene: TRBJ1-5
clone size: .
D gene: .
CDR3 DNA: TGCAGTGCTAGGGAAACAGGGCCGATCAATCAGCCCCACCATTTT
CDR3 protein: CSARETGPINQPHHF

V gene: TRBV24-1
CDR3 length: 13
J gene: TRBJ1-2
clone size: .
D gene: .
CDR3 DNA: TGTGCCACCAGTGATCCCGGGACAAATGGCTACACCTTC
CDR3 protein: CATSDPGTNGYTF

V gene: TRBV5-1
CDR3 length: 15
J gene: TRBJ2-7
clone size: few
D gene: TRBD2
CDR3 DNA: TGCGCCAGCAGCTTGGACGGACTAGAGGTTTACGAGCAGTACTTC
CDR3 protein: CASSLDGLEVYEQYF

V gene: TRBV20-1
CDR3 length: 15
J gene: TRBJ2-7
clone size: few
D gene: .
CDR3 DNA: TGCAGTGCTAGAGATAAAGCCGGAAGGGTTCGCGAGCAGTACTTC
CDR3 protein: CSARDKAGRVREQYF

V gene: TRBV4-2
CDR3 length: 16
J gene: TRBJ2-2
clone size: .
D gene: .
CDR3 DNA: TGTGCCAGCAGCAAGGGCCCTTTTTACGGTGGGGGGGAGCTGTTTTTT
CDR3 protein: CASSKGPFYGGGELFF

V gene: TRBV7-2
CDR3 length: 13
J gene: TRBJ2-4
clone size: few
D gene: .
CDR3 DNA: TGTGCCAGCAGCGGGGGAGCCAAAAACATTCAGTACTTC
CDR3 protein: CASSGGAKNIQYF

V gene: TRBV30
CDR3 length: 14
J gene: TRBJ2-1
clone size: .
D gene: .
CDR3 DNA: TGTGCCTGGAGTGTGAAAGGGGGAGGCGATGAGCAGTTCTTC
CDR3 protein: CAWSVKGGGDEQFF

V gene: TRBV6-4
CDR3 length: 16
J gene: TRBJ1-5
clone size: few
D gene: .
CDR3 DNA: TGTGCCAGCAGTGACCAAAAAGGGAGGGGGGATCAGCCCCAGCATTTT
CDR3 protein: CASSDQKGRGDQPQHF

V gene: TRBV3-1
CDR3 length: 17
J gene: TRBJ1-4
clone size: many
D gene: TRBD1
CDR3 DNA: TGTGCCAGCAGCCGACAGGGGTCAAGCACAACTAATGAAAAACTGTTTTTT
CDR3 protein: CASSRQGSSTTNEKLFF

V gene: TRBV6-1
CDR3 length: 17
J gene: TRBJ2-2
clone size: few
D gene: .
CDR3 DNA: TGTGCCAGCAGTCGATCCGGGACACTAGGGGGGACCGGGGAGCTGTTTTTT
CDR3 protein: CASSRSGTLGGTGELFF

V gene: TRBV6-1
CDR3 length: 17
J gene: TRBJ1-5
clone size: .
D gene: .
CDR3 DNA: TGTGCCAGCAGTCTTACGTGGCAGGGACATAGCAATCAGCCCCAGCATTTT
CDR3 protein: CASSLTWQGHSNQPQHF

V gene: TRBV28
CDR3 length: 21
J gene: TRBJ2-1
clone size: .
D gene: TRBD1
CDR3 DNA: TGTGCCAGCAGTTTATTAAAGTTGGGACAGGGGACAAGAAGCTCCTACAATGAGCAGTTCTTC
CDR3 protein: CASSLLKLGQGTRSSYNEQFF

V gene: TRBV4-1
CDR3 length: 14
J gene: TRBJ2-5
clone size: .
D gene: .
CDR3 DNA: TGCGCCAGCAGCCAAGATGGTAGGCGTGGGGTCGCGTACTTC
CDR3 protein: CASSQDGRRGVAYF

V gene: TRBV19
CDR3 length: 13
J gene: TRBJ2-7
clone size: .
D gene: .
CDR3 DNA: TGTGCCAGTACGTCCGATGACAGGAGAGAGCAGTACTTC
CDR3 protein: CASTSDDRREQYF

V gene: TRBV28
CDR3 length: 17
J gene: TRBJ2-3
clone size: .
D gene: .
CDR3 DNA: TGTGCCAGCAGTTCTCGACTCAGCGGGTCTAGCACAGATACGCAGTATTTT
CDR3 protein: CASSSRLSGSSTDTQYF

V gene: TRBV3-1
CDR3 length: 19
J gene: TRBJ2-1
clone size: few
D gene: TRBD2
CDR3 DNA: TGTGCCAGCAGCCAAATTAGCGGGAGGGCCAGTTTGTCCTACAATGAGCAGTTCTTC
CDR3 protein: CASSQISGRASLSYNEQFF

V gene: TRBV6-8
CDR3 length: 19
J gene: TRBJ2-7
clone size: .
D gene: TRBD2
CDR3 DNA: TGTGCCAGCAGTTACTCTTTAAAGCGGGAGGGCCCAAAAAACTACGAGCGGTACTTC
CDR3 protein: CASSYSLKREGPKNYERYF

V gene: TRBV20-1
CDR3 length: 16
J gene: TRBJ2-7
clone size: .
D gene: TRBD2
CDR3 DNA: TGCAGTGCTAGAGCCACGACTAGCGGGGACTCCTACGAGCAGTACTTC
CDR3 protein: CSARATTSGDSYEQYF

V gene: TRBV5-6
CDR3 length: 19
J gene: TRBJ2-1
clone size: few
D gene: TRBD2
CDR3 DNA: TGTGCCAGCAGCTTGGGACTAGCGGGATTTGGGAGCTCCTACAATGAGCAGTTCTTC
CDR3 protein: CASSLGLAGFGSSYNEQFF

V gene: TRBV19
CDR3 length: 13
J gene: TRBJ2-7
clone size: .
D gene: .
CDR3 DNA: TGTGCCAGTAGTATGAATTCAGCTTACGAGCAGTACTTC
CDR3 protein: CASSMNSAYEQYF

V gene: TRBV6-5
CDR3 length: 15
J gene: TRBJ1-2
clone size: few
D gene: TRBD1
CDR3 DNA: TGTGCCAGCAGTTACAGACGACAGGGAAACTATGGCTACACCTTC
CDR3 protein: CASSYRRQGNYGYTF

V gene: TRBV6-6
CDR3 length: 15
J gene: TRBJ1-1
clone size: .
D gene: .
CDR3 DNA: TGTGCCAGCAGTTACTCTGCAGGTAGGAACACTGAAGCTTTCTTT
CDR3 protein: CASSYSAGRNTEAFF